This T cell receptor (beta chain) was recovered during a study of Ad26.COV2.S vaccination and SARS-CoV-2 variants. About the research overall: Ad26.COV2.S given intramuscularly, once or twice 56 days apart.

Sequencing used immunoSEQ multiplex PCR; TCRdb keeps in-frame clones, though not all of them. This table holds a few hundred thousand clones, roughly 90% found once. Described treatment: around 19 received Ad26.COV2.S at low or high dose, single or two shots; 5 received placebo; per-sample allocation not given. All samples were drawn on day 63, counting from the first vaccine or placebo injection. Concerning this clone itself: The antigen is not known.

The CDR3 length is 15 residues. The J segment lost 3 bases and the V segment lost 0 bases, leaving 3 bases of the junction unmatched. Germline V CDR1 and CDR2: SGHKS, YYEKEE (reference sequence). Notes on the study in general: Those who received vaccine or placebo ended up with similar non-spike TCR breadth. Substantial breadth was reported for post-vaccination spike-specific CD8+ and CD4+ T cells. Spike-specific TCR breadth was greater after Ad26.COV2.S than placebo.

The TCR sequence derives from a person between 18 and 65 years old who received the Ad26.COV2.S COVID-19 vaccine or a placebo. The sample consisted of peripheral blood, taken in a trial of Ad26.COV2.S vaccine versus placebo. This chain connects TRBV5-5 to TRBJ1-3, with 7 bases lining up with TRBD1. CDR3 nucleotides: TGTGCCAGCAGCTTGGACAGGGGTCTTGGAAACACCATATATTTT. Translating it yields CASSLDRGLGNTIYF.